This T cell receptor (beta chain) was profiled in a study of vaccination effects on CD4 cells after COVID-19. Findings and caveats of the study: Cross-reactivity with common cold coronaviruses was shown by only 1 of 255 vaccine-induced clones in healthy vaccinees.

Clones were read by immunoSEQ multiplex PCR, and TCRdb kept only the in-frame ones, dropping some. The sample lists 10,000 to 13,000 clones, 74% occurring once. This clone was picked up a small number of times. Its antigen is still unknown. Unmatched junction bases numbered 13, after V lost 6 bases and J lost 0 bases. Germline loops: CDR1 SQVTM, CDR2 ANQGSEA. The CDR3 extends over 17 amino acids. Ahead of sequencing, the ViraFEST assay grew antigen-specific CD4+ T cells using viral peptide pools. Culture proceeded for more than nine days, and CD4+ T cells were then isolated. None of these healthy vaccinees had been infected with SARS-CoV-2 before vaccination. The authors exchanged half the medium for IL-2 medium on days 3 and 7.

The rearrangement links TRBV29-1 to TRBJ1-2; 10 bases map to TRBD1. The sequencing used CD4+ T cells from PBMCs cultured with HCoV-229E spike peptides, collected before COVID-19 vaccination. The clonotype originates from a human donor who received a COVID-19 vaccine. The CDR3 DNA is TGCAGCGTGCGGACAGGGGGAGGTATGGCCACTAACTATGGCTACACCTTC. As protein: CSVRTGGGMATNYGYTF.